The 14 T cell receptor beta chains below were found in one sample sequenced in a study of blood T cell repertoires in COVID-19. Sequencing used immunoSEQ multiplex PCR; TCRdb keeps in-frame clones, though not all of them. The table records about 80,000 clones, around nine tenths of them present only once. The sample taken for sequencing was peripheral blood. The receptors derive from a woman over 75 with active or convalescent COVID-19.

The chain links TRBV10-3 to TRBJ1-2, with D perhaps matching TRBD1 (5 bases). V was pared by 8 bases and J by 6 bases, with 16 bases between. CDR1 and CDR2 from the germline V gene are ENHRY and SYGVKD. The CDR3 is 13 amino acids. The CDR3 region is CAIRKGAGHGYTF. Here the CDR3 DNA reads TGTGCCATCCGAAAAGGGGCAGGCCATGGCTACACCTTC.

This clone was recorded only once. The rearrangement links TRBV6-2 or TRBV6-3 to TRBJ1-1; D unresolved. The CDR3 extends over 14 amino acids. The V gene's germline CDR1 is MNHEY and CDR2 SVGEGT. V shed 6 bases and J shed 4 bases, with 15 bases lying between them. CDR3 coding DNA: TGTGCCAGCAGCCCGTTTGGTGGGAGCACTGAAGCTTTCTTT. Protein sequence: CASSPFGGSTEAFF.

In this sample, this clone turned up a few times. The chain uses TRBV28 and TRBJ2-4, with D maybe TRBD1 (5 bases). Germline assignment: CDR1 MDHEN and CDR2 SYDVKM. Trimming removed 5 bases at V and 4 bases at J, with 18 bases between. This CDR3 is built from 16 residues. The CDR3 here is CASSPPGQGTKNIQYF. The CDR3, as DNA: TGTGCCAGCAGTCCCCCCGGGCAGGGAACTAAAAACATTCAGTACTTC.

CDR3 nucleotides: TGTGCCAGCAGCGCGAGCCTGGGGGGGGGCGAGCAGTACTTC. This encodes CASSASLGGGEQYF. V is TRBV9 and J is TRBJ2-7; 7 bases map to TRBD2. The V gene end was trimmed by 3 bases and the J gene end by 6 bases; junction bases not matched to a gene: 9. The V gene's germline CDR1 is SGDLS and CDR2 YYNGEE. CDR3 length: 14 amino acids.

The rearrangement links TRBV19 to TRBJ1-5; 7 bases map to TRBD1. Losses at the gene ends were 6 bases for V and 3 bases for J; bases not matched to a gene: 8. The V gene's germline CDR1 is LNHDA and CDR2 SQIVND (reference sequence). CDR3 length: 15 amino acids. The CDR3 loop is CASSFGTAVNQPQHF. DNA of the CDR3: TGTGCCAGTAGCTTCGGGACAGCAGTCAATCAGCCCCAGCATTTT.

The V and J genes are TRBV19 and TRBJ2-7; no clear D gene. V was shortened by 3 bases and J by 3 bases, with 9 bases between the two germline ends. From germline, CDR1 is LNHDA and CDR2 SQIVND (reference sequence). This CDR3 has 13 amino acids. The CDR3 region is CASSIEDNYEQYF. CDR3 DNA sequence: TGTGCCAGTAGTATTGAGGATAACTACGAGCAGTACTTC.

The V gene is TRBV24-1, the J gene TRBJ2-1; 8 nucleotides agree with TRBD1. The CDR3 is 16 amino acids. CDR1 and CDR2 from the germline V gene are KGHDR and SFDVKD. J lost 8 bases, V lost 2 bases, and 10 bases had no gene match. The CDR3 DNA is TGTGCCACCAGTGATTCCCGGGACAGGCTCAGGGATGAGCAGTTCTTC. Encoded protein: CATSDSRDRLRDEQFF.

This chain links TRBV19 with TRBJ2-3, with 8 bases identical to TRBD2. Germline assignment: CDR1 LNHDA and CDR2 SQIVND (reference sequence). V dropped 5 bases and J dropped 4; count of bases not matched to a gene: 14. CDR3 length: 17 amino acids. The CDR3 bases are TGTGCCAGTAGTCTAGGCGGGGGGCCTCCGCGGGCAGATACGCAGTATTTT. Translating gives CASSLGGGPPRADTQYF. The full variable domain, completed using reference TRBV19 and TRBJ2-3, is DGGITQSPKYLFRKEGQNVTLSCEQNLNHDAMYWYRQDPGQGLRLIYYSQIVNDFQKGDIAEGYSVSREKKESFPLTVTSAQKNPTAFYLCASSLGGGPPRADTQYFGPGTRLTVL.

The rearrangement links TRBV2 to TRBJ2-5, with 12 positions matching TRBD2. The germline CDR1 and CDR2 sequences are SNHLY and FYNNEI. The CDR3 is 15 residues long. V was clipped by 3 bases and J by 5 bases; unmatched bases: 4. The DNA of the CDR3 is TGTGCCAGCAGTGAGACTAGCGGGGGCCAGGAGACCCAGTACTTC. Its translation: CASSETSGGQETQYF.

This chain connects TRBV7-2 to TRBJ1-2; D is perhaps TRBD1 (5 bases). CDR3 length: 15 amino acids. V was shortened by 0 bases and J by 4 bases, with 12 bases between the two germline ends. Germline V gives CDR1 SGHTA, CDR2 FQGNSA. The CDR3 here is CASSLAPGRGYGYTF. The CDR3 bases are TGTGCCAGCAGCTTAGCCCCCGGAAGGGGCTATGGCTACACCTTC.

The genes are TRBV7-2 and TRBJ2-5; 8 bases are shared with TRBD2. The CDR3 runs 15 residues. CDR1 and CDR2 (germline): SGHTA, FQGNSA. After removal of 5 bases from V and 4 bases from J, the junction contained 9 bases not matched to a gene. CDR3: CASSESSGGVETQYF. As DNA, the CDR3 is TGTGCCAGCAGCGAATCCTCGGGGGGGGTAGAGACCCAGTACTTC.

This chain connects TRBV7-9 to TRBJ1-4, with TRBD1 matching over 10 bases. From germline, CDR1 is SEHNR and CDR2 FQNEAQ (reference sequence). V was clipped by 3 bases and J by 6 bases; unmatched bases: 1. CDR3 length: 14 amino acids. CDR3 region: CASSLTGGDEKLFF. The CDR3 DNA sequence: TGTGCCAGCAGCTTGACAGGGGGCGATGAAAAACTGTTTTTT. The full variable domain, rest sourced from reference TRBV7-9 and TRBJ1-4, is DTGVSQNPRHKITKRGQNVTFRCDPISEHNRLYWYRQTLGQGPEFLTYFQNEAQLEKSRLLSDRFSAERPKGSFSTLEIQRTEQGDSAMYLCASSLTGGDEKLFFGSGTQLSVL.

In this sample, this clone turned up once. This chain connects TRBV29-1 to TRBJ2-3; maybe TRBD1 (5 bases). This CDR3 comprises 13 residues. Germline assignment: CDR1 SQVTM and CDR2 ANQGSEA. V was cut by 6 bases and J by 2 bases, with 12 bases left in between. The DNA of the CDR3 is TGCAGCGTCTTAGGGGATCTCACAGATACGCAGTATTTT. It specifies CSVLGDLTDTQYF.

This chain joins TRBV6-2 or TRBV6-3 and TRBJ1-4; D not resolved. In germline, CDR1 is MNHEY, CDR2 SVGEGT. CDR3 length: 12 residues. Trimming cost V 3 bases and J 7 bases, with 6 bases left between them. In nucleotides, the CDR3 is TGTGCCAGCAGTTATACCGGTGAAAAACTGTTTTTT. Amino acid sequence: CASSYTGEKLFF.